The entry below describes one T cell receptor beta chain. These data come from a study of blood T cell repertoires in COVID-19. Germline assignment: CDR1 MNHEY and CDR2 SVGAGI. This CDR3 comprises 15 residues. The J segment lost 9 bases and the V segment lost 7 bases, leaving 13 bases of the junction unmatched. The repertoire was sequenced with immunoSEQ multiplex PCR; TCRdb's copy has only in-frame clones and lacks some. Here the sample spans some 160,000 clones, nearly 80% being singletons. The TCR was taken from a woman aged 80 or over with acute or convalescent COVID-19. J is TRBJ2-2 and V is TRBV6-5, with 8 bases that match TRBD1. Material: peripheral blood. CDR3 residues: CASMTGTGLTRELFF. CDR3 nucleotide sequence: TGTGCCAGCATGACGGGGACAGGCCTAACCCGGGAGCTGTTTTTT.